The source of this T cell receptor beta chain is a study of T-cell reconstitution after alpha-beta-depleted transplantation in children. This CDR3 is built from 15 residues. V lost 5 bases, J lost 8 bases, and 12 bases stayed unmatched. Per germline, CDR1 SGHTA and CDR2 FQGNSA. It was with unique molecular identifiers that the TCRbeta library was prepared. TCRdb recomputed calls from the PCR reads with MiXCR, one row per CDR3 protein. The sample lists some 220,000 distinct CDR3 sequences, 8% to 10% occurring once. This clonotype originated in a human donor who donated a stem cell graft to a child with acute lymphoblastic leukemia. The chain combines TRBV7-2 with TRBJ1-1; 9 bases are shared with TRBD1. The starting material was PBMCs from the stem cell graft donor, obtained from the stem cell graft. The chain's CDR3 is CASSPSWGQGREAFF. The CDR3 coding sequence is TGTGCCAGCAGCCCGAGTTGGGGACAGGGAAGAGAAGCTTTCTTT.